The 3 T cell receptor beta chains in this list originate from one sample, sequenced in a study of blood T cell repertoires in COVID-19. The protocol was immunoSEQ multiplex PCR, while the TCRdb copy is restricted to in-frame clones and leaves out a portion. This sample has around 120,000 clones, with more than 65% found just once. Sequenced input: peripheral blood. The receptor source for this set is a human donor in a cohort sampled during active COVID-19.

The chain combines TRBV28 with TRBJ1-4, with D possibly TRBD1 on 6 matching bases. CDR1 and CDR2 from the germline V gene are MDHEN and SYDVKM. The CDR3 is 17 amino acids. V was trimmed by 2 bases and J by 5 bases, leaving 18 bases between them. CDR3 in DNA: TGTGCCAGCAGTTTACCGACAGGCAGGGCCCCAAATGAAAAACTGTTTTTT. Its protein product is CASSLPTGRAPNEKLFF.

This clone came up many times. The chain links TRBV6-2 or TRBV6-3 to TRBJ2-1; D might be TRBD2 (6 bases). The CDR3 consists of 17 residues. V was trimmed by 6 bases and J by 7 bases, leaving 25 bases between them. CDR1 MNHEY and CDR2 SVGEGT come from the germline V gene. The CDR3 DNA reads as TGTGCCAGCAGCCATTCTATAGCGGCCCAGCACGGGAATGAGCAGTTCTTC. This codes for CASSHSIAAQHGNEQFF.

The chain carries TRBV28 and TRBJ2-6, with D hard to call. The CDR3 loop spans 15 amino acids. Germline V gene sequence: CDR1 MDHEN, CDR2 SYDVKM. The V and J ends lost 7 bases and 0 bases respectively, with 10 bases between them. The CDR3 nucleotides are TGTGCCAGCACCCCCCTCCTCTCTGGGGCCAACGTCCTGACTTTC. Its translation: CASTPLLSGANVLTF.